Reported below is one T cell receptor (beta chain). The target antigen is unknown. Germline lookup yields CDR1 MNHNY and CDR2 SVGAGI (reference sequence). The CDR3 is 14 amino acids. V lost 7 bases and J 7 bases, leaving 16 bases between the germline ends. The record originates from a study of cytomegalovirus exposure and HLA in healthy donors. Whole-study results and caveats: Owing to their indistinguishability, certain V segments, notably TRBV6-2 and TRBV6-3, were excluded. Later work showed greater clonal expansion in HLA-associated TCR beta chains than in equally common others. The Asian-associated ancestry cluster reportedly had fewer N-insertions than the roughly 720-donor mean in a later analysis.

The primer mix had 60 Vbeta and 13 Jbeta primers. Produced via immunoSEQ multiplex PCR; TCRdb's table is partial and in-frame only. The sample records 160,000 or so clones, around 80% being singletons. Regarding donors, all were healthy bone marrow donors. This sequence was found in a man aged 35-49 years in good health and CMV-seronegative. Sequencing input: PBMCs. V and J are TRBV6-6 and TRBJ2-2, with D possibly TRBD2 on 6 matching bases. The DNA for the CDR3 is TGTGCCAGCAATCCGACTAGAAGAGGCGGGGAGCTGTTTTTT. Protein product: CASNPTRRGGELFF.